Presented here are 13 T cell receptor beta chains from one specimen sequenced in a study of T cells in Graves' hyperthyroidism and ophthalmopathy. RNA transcripts were the template for amplifying TCR beta CDR3 regions. A set of HTBI primers served as the primers for a first-round RT-PCR of the TCR CDR3. TCRdb reprocessed the multiplex PCR reads with MiXCR, giving one entry per CDR3 protein. This sample carries roughly 45,000 distinct CDR3 sequences, about 52% of them seen once, and the ten largest clones take roughly 32%. Sequencing was performed on peripheral blood or thyroid tissue (not recorded which). These receptors were taken from a woman aged 45-65 years with Graves' hyperthyroidism.

This clonotype occurred many times. This chain links TRBV4-1 with TRBJ1-3, with D unclear. CDR1 is MGHRA and CDR2 is YSYEKL in the germline V gene. V lost 2 bases to trimming and J lost 1 base, with 6 bases between them. The CDR3 is made up of 14 amino acids. This chain's CDR3 is CASSQLGSGNTIYF. The CDR3 nucleotides read TGCGCCAGCAGCCAACTAGGGTCTGGAAACACCATATATTTT.

V usage is TRBV29-1 and J usage is TRBJ1-4; D remains unclear. Germline CDR1 SQVTM, CDR2 ANQGSEA. The CDR3 is 13 amino acids. Trimming took off 5 bases at V and 3 bases at J, with 10 bases between the two ends. CDR3: CSVCHNPNEKLFF. The CDR3 coding sequence is TGCAGCGTTTGTCACAACCCTAATGAAAAACTGTTTTTT. The whole variable domain, filled in from reference TRBV29-1 and TRBJ1-4, reads SAVISQKPSRDICQRGTSLTIQCQVDSQVTMMFWYRQQPGQSLTLIATANQGSEATYESGFVIDKFPISRPNLTFSTLTVSNMSPEDSSIYLCSVCHNPNEKLFFGSGTQLSVL.

This chain connects TRBV7-9 to TRBJ1-4; TRBD1 matches at 9 bases. The CDR3 runs 15 residues. CDR1 and CDR2 from the germline V gene are SEHNR and FQNEAQ (reference sequence). The V and J ends lost 3 bases and 5 bases, in that order; junction bases with no gene match: 4. In DNA, the CDR3 is TGTGCCAGCAGCTTGGACAGGGGATACAATGAAAAACTGTTTTTT. This sequence encodes CASSLDRGYNEKLFF.

This clonotype has only one observation. The chain uses TRBV7-9 and TRBJ1-4; 7 bases line up with TRBD1. The length of the CDR3 is 15 residues. V lost 3 bases, J lost 3 bases, and 4 bases stayed unmatched. Germline V lookup: CDR1 SEHNR, CDR2 FQNEAQ (reference sequence). CDR3 in DNA: TGTGCCAGCAGCTTTTGGGACAGCCCTAATGAAAAACTGTTTTTT. It is translated as CASSFWDSPNEKLFF.

This rearrangement joins TRBV7-2 to TRBJ1-2; no clear D gene. The CDR3 contains 14 residues. V was clipped by 5 bases and J by 1 base, with 11 bases between them. CDR1 is SGHTA and CDR2 is FQGNSA in the germline V gene. CDR3 nucleotides: TGTGCCAGCAGCCAAGATAGGAGTAACTATGGCTACACCTTC. Translated, it gives CASSQDRSNYGYTF.

This clonotype was counted ten times or more. CDR3 sequence reads: CSATGQDRGLSYEQYF. The DNA of the CDR3 is TGCAGTGCTACGGGCCAAGACAGGGGGTTGTCCTACGAGCAGTACTTC. The V gene is TRBV20-1, the J gene TRBJ2-7; 9 nucleotides align to TRBD1. CDR1 and CDR2 (germline): DFQATT, SNEGSKA (reference sequence). The CDR3 consists of 16 residues. V trimming: 4 bases; J trimming: 1 base; junction bases outside the gene matches: 11.

This clonotype showed up just a few times. This chain links TRBV28 with TRBJ1-3, with 8 bases matching TRBD1. Germline V gives CDR1 MDHEN, CDR2 SYDVKM. Losses at the gene ends were 1 base for V and 4 bases for J; bases not matched to a gene: 18. The CDR3 covers 20 residues. Here the CDR3 reads CASSLSADRAIVLGGNTIYF. For the CDR3, the DNA is TGTGCCAGCAGTTTATCGGCGGACAGGGCGATAGTTCTTGGAGGAAACACCATATATTTT.

This chain connects TRBV6-1 to TRBJ2-5; D uncertain. The germline gives CDR1 MNHNS, CDR2 SASEGT. The CDR3 is 10 residues long. Trimming shortened V by 5 bases and J by 7 bases, and 5 bases separated the two germline ends. Written as DNA, the CDR3 is TGTGCCAGCAGTATAGCGACCCAGTACTTC. It codes for CASSIATQYF.

The CDR3 region is CASSAQQGRETQYF. CDR3 DNA: TGTGCCAGCAGCGCCCAACAGGGGAGGGAGACCCAGTACTTC. The genes are TRBV7-9 and TRBJ2-5, with D possibly being TRBD1 (7 bases). The CDR3 covers 14 residues. Trimming pared 5 bases from V and 5 bases from J, leaving 15 bases between. CDR1 is SEHNR and CDR2 is FQNEAQ in the germline V gene (reference sequence).

This clonotype was counted many times. The chain couples TRBV5-1 to TRBJ2-3, with D uncertain. Germline V CDR1 and CDR2: SGHRS, YFSETQ. The CDR3 totals 14 residues. Trimming removed 7 bases from V and 0 bases from J, with 12 bases in between. In DNA, the CDR3 is TGCGCCAGCTCTGTCATGCGGAGCACAGATACGCAGTATTTT. This sequence encodes CASSVMRSTDTQYF.

On this clonotype: A much larger clone differs from this one at a single base, so this may be a read error. This chain joins TRBV11-2 and TRBJ2-3; no clear D. With 6 bases removed from V and 8 bases from J, the gap between germline ends came to 9 bases. This CDR3 has 11 residues. Germline CDR1 reads SGHAT; CDR2 reads FQNNGV. The chain's CDR3 is CASRVAGTQYF. CDR3 DNA sequence: TGTGCCAGCAGGGTTGCAGGTACGCAGTATTTT.

J is TRBJ2-7 and V is TRBV5-1; no definite D call. V lost 2 bases and J lost 4, with 13 bases in between. The germline V gene encodes CDR1 SGHRS and CDR2 YFSETQ. This CDR3 comprises 14 residues. For the CDR3, the DNA is TGCGCCAGCAGCTTTCGGATGGTGGGGTACGAGCAGTACTTC. As protein: CASSFRMVGYEQYF.

This clonotype was seen many times. V is TRBV6-5 and J is TRBJ2-2; D gene unclear. V lost 6 bases, J lost 6 bases, and 14 bases lay in between. CDR1 and CDR2 (germline): MNHEY, SVGAGI. This CDR3 has 14 amino acids. Here the CDR3 reads CASSPMSSAGELFF. CDR3 in DNA: TGTGCCAGCAGCCCCATGTCGAGCGCCGGGGAGCTGTTTTTT.